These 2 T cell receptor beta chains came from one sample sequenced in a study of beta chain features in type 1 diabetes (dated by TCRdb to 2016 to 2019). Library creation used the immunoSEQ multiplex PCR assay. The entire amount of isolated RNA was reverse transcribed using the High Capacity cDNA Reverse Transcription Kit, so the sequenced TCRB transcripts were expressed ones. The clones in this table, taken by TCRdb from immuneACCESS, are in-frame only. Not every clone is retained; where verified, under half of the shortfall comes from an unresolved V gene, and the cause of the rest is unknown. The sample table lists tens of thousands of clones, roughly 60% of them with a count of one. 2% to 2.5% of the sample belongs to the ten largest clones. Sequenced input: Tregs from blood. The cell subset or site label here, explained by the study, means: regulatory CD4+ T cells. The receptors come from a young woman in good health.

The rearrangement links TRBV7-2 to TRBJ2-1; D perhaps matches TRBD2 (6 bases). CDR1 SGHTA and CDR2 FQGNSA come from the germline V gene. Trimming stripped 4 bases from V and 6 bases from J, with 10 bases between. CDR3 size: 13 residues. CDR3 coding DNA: TGTGCCAGCAGCTCCCCGGGAGCCAATGAGCAGTTCTTC. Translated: CASSSPGANEQFF.

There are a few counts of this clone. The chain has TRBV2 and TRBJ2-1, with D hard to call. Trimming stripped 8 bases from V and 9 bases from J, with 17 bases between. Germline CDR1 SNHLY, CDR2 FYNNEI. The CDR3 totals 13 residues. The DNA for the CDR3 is TGTGCCAGCCGCTTGTGGAGCGAAGGTGAGCAGTTCTTC. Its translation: CASRLWSEGEQFF.